This is a list of T cell receptor beta chains from one sample in a study of control samples from healthy donors and cancer patients. The repertoire was sequenced with immunoSEQ multiplex PCR; TCRdb's copy has only in-frame clones and lacks some. This sample has some 160,000 clones, with roughly 94% found just once. Source material: blood. The source of these receptors is a woman in her thirties or forties in good health. The CDR3 runs from the conserved cysteine through the conserved F or W. D genes are given only for firm matches. Part of the rows lack a size; the others show once, few, many or a class for expanded clones.

>TRBJ1-2|-|TRBV2|-
CASIPAGASYGYTF
TGTGCCAGCATCCCCGCCGGGGCCAGCTATGGCTACACCTTC
>TRBJ1-4|-|TRBV27|-
CASSSIPGLINEKLFF
TGTGCCAGCAGTTCGATACCGGGACTGATTAATGAAAAACTGTTTTTT
>TRBJ2-7|-|TRBV27|-
CASSPWTELTYEQYF
TGTGCCAGCAGTCCTTGGACAGAATTAACCTACGAGCAGTACTTC
>TRBJ1-5|-|TRBV5-8|TRBD1
CASSPDRAGQPQHF
TGTGCCAGCAGCCCGGACAGGGCCGGTCAGCCCCAGCATTTT
>TRBJ1-2|-|TRBV5-4|TRBD1
CASTTGQENYGYTF
TGTGCCAGCACCACCGGACAGGAAAACTATGGCTACACCTTC
>TRBJ1-1|-|TRBV12-5|-
CASGLVIGQFTEAFF
TGTGCTAGTGGTTTGGTGATTGGGCAGTTCACTGAAGCTTTCTTT
>TRBJ1-5|-|TRBV6-5|-
CASSRVSNQPQHF
TGTGCCAGCAGTAGAGTCAGCAATCAGCCCCAGCATTTT
>TRBJ2-3|-|TRBV28|-
CASVSGQFTDTQYF
TGTGCCAGCGTATCCGGACAGTTCACAGATACGCAGTATTTT
>TRBJ1-1|-|TRBV12-3/TRBV12-4|-
CASSSVNTEAFF
TGTGCCAGCAGTTCGGTGAACACTGAAGCTTTCTTT
>TRBJ2-1|-|TRBV10-2|-
CASTTGNEQFF
TGCGCCAGCACCACAGGGAATGAGCAGTTCTTC
>TRBJ2-2|once|TRBV5-1|TRBD1
CASSLLGQGGTGELFF
TGCGCCAGCAGCTTGTTGGGACAGGGCGGAACCGGGGAGCTGTTTTTT
>TRBJ1-1|-|TRBV19|-
CASSRWANTEAFF
TGTGCCAGTAGTAGGTGGGCGAACACTGAAGCTTTCTTT
>TRBJ1-2|-|TRBV6-5|-
CASRDWGAYGYTF
TGTGCCTCCAGGGATTGGGGGGCTTATGGCTACACCTTC
>TRBJ2-2|-|TRBV4-3|TRBD1
CASSQETGVANTGELFF
TGCGCCAGCAGCCAAGAGACAGGGGTCGCGAACACCGGGGAGCTGTTTTTT
>TRBJ2-3|-|TRBV5-1|TRBD1
CASSLGDRETDTQYF
TGCGCCAGCAGCTTGGGGGACAGGGAAACAGATACGCAGTATTTT
>TRBJ1-2|-|TRBV5-1|TRBD1
CASSPGQGIYGYTF
TGCGCCAGCAGCCCGGGACAGGGGATCTATGGCTACACCTTC
>TRBJ1-1|-|TRBV6-5|-
CASSGFGVGTEAFF
TGTGCCAGCAGCGGGTTCGGGGTCGGGACTGAAGCTTTCTTT
>TRBJ2-4|-|TRBV30|-
CAWSPGTAKNIQYF
TGTGCCTGGTCCCCCGGGACAGCCAAAAACATTCAGTACTTC
>TRBJ2-3|-|TRBV4-3|TRBD2
CASSHRTSGDTDTQYF
TGCGCCAGCAGCCACCGGACTAGCGGGGACACAGATACGCAGTATTTT
>TRBJ2-2|-|TRBV13|-
CASSLPTGLWAGELFF
TGTGCCAGCAGCTTACCCACGGGGTTGTGGGCCGGGGAGCTGTTTTTT
>TRBJ2-1|-|TRBV6-2/TRBV6-3|TRBD2
CASSYGLAGPYNEQFF
TGTGCCAGCAGTTACGGGCTAGCGGGCCCCTACAATGAGCAGTTCTTC
>TRBJ1-1|few|TRBV4-1|-
CASSSPFRYNTEAFF
TGCGCCAGCAGCTCCCCTTTCAGGTACAACACTGAAGCTTTCTTT
>TRBJ2-1|-|TRBV7-3|-
CASSSLESSEQFF
TGTGCCAGCAGCTCACTAGAATCGAGTGAGCAGTTCTTC
>TRBJ2-7|-|TRBV6-5|-
CASSWTAYEQYF
TGTGCCAGCAGTTGGACAGCCTACGAGCAGTACTTC
>TRBJ2-4|-|TRBV7-2|-
CASSLEGPPVNIQYF
TGTGCCAGCAGCTTAGAGGGACCCCCCGTTAACATTCAGTACTTC
>TRBJ2-5|-|TRBV6-5|-
CASAPGRVETQYF
TGTGCCAGCGCCCCGGGTAGGGTGGAGACCCAGTACTTC
>TRBJ2-6|-|TRBV6-1|-
CASSDSNAGSSGANVLTF
TGTGCCAGCAGTGACAGCAACGCAGGGAGCTCTGGGGCCAACGTCCTGACTTTC
>TRBJ2-7|-|TRBV9|-
CASSGTPNYEQYF
TGTGCCAGCAGCGGGACACCTAACTACGAGCAGTACTTC
>TRBJ1-2|-|TRBV3-1/TRBV3-2|-
CASSPGPSSGYTF
TGTGCCAGCAGTCCCGGTCCCTCCTCAGGGTACACCTTC